This TCR beta chain derives from a study of T cells in Graves' hyperthyroidism and ophthalmopathy. What was amplified from RNA transcripts were TCR beta CDR3 regions. Carried out on the TCR CDR3, a first-round RT-PCR used the HTBI primer set. MiXCR was run by TCRdb on the multiplex PCR reads, yielding one entry per CDR3 protein. The sample gives 480,000 or so distinct CDR3 sequences, about an eighth of which show up once; about a sixth is in the top ten. Absent ophthalmopathy progression within 18 months defined stable Graves' hyperthyroidism. Clinicians diagnosed patients from clinical symptoms, serum thyroxine and TRAb, thyroid ultrasound and orbital computed tomography. The PBMCs were taken from approximately 9 ml of fresh peripheral blood. This clonotype was seen ten or more times. The junction had 13 bases not matched to a gene; V was cut back by 3 bases and J by 8 bases. The germline gives CDR1 LGHDT, CDR2 YNNKEL (reference sequence). This CDR3 region has 18 residues.

The rearrangement links TRBV3-1 to TRBJ2-2; 12 nucleotides agree with TRBD2. This TCR came from a woman between 18 and 30 years old with Graves' hyperthyroidism. Sequenced: blood. The CDR3 reads CASSQLSLAGGPGGELFF. Here the CDR3 DNA reads TGTGCCAGCAGCCAGTTAAGCCTAGCGGGAGGGCCCGGAGGGGAGCTGTTTTTT.